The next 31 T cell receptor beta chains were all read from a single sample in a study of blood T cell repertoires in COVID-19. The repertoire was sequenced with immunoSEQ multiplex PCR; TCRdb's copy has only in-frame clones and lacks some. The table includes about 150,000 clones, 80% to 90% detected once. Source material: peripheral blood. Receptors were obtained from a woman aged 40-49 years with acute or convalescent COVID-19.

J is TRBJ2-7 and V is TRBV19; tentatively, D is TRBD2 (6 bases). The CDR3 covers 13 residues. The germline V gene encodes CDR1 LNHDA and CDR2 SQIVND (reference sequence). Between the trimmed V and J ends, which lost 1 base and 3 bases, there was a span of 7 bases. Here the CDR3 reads CASSIGLVYEQYF. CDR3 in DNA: TGTGCCAGTAGTATAGGACTAGTCTACGAGCAGTACTTC.

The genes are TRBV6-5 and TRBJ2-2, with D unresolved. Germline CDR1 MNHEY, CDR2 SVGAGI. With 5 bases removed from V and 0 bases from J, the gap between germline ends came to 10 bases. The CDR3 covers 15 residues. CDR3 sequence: CASSPGVTNTGELFF. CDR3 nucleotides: TGTGCCAGCAGTCCCGGAGTCACGAACACCGGGGAGCTGTTTTTT.

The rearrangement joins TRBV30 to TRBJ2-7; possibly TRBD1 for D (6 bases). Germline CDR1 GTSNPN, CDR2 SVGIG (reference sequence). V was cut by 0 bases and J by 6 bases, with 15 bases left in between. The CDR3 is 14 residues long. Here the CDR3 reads CAWSVSGAISEQYF. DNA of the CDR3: TGTGCCTGGAGTGTATCAGGGGCGATCAGCGAGCAGTACTTC.

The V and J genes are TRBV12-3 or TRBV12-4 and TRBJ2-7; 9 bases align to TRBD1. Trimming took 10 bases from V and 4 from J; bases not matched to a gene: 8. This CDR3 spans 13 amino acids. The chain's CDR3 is CATPGQGSYEQYF. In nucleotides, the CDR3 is TGTGCCACCCCGGGACAGGGATCTTACGAGCAGTACTTC.

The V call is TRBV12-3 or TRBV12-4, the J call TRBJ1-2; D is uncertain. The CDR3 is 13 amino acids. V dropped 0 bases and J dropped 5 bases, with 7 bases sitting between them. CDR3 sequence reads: CASSLASEYGYTF. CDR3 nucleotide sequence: TGTGCCAGCAGTTTAGCCAGCGAGTATGGCTACACCTTC.

For the CDR3, the DNA is TGTGCCACCAGTCCCCCCGCTGGGGCCAACGTCCTGACTTTC. Protein sequence: CATSPPAGANVLTF. This sequence joins TRBV24-1 and TRBJ2-6, with D unresolved. CDR3 length: 14 residues. Germline V gene data show CDR1 as KGHDR and CDR2 as SFDVKD. V was clipped by 6 bases and J by 2 bases, with 7 bases between them.

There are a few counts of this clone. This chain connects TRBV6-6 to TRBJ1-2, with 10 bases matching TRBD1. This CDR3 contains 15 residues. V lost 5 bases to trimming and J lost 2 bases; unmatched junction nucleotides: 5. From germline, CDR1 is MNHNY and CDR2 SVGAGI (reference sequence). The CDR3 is CASSLPGQGNYGYTF. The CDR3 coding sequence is TGTGCCAGCAGTCTCCCGGGACAGGGGAACTATGGCTACACCTTC.

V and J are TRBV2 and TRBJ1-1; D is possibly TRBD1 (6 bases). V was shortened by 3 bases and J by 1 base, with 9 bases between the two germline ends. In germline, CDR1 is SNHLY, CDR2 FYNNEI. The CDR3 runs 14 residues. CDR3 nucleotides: TGTGCCAGCAGTGACCCCAGGGGGAACACTGAAGCTTTCTTT. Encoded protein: CASSDPRGNTEAFF.

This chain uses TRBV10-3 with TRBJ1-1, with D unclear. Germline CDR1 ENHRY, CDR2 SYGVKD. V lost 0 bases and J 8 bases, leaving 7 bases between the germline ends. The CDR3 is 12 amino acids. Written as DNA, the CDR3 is TGTGCCATCAGTGAGTCGCAGGCCGAAGCTTTCTTT. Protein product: CAISESQAEAFF.

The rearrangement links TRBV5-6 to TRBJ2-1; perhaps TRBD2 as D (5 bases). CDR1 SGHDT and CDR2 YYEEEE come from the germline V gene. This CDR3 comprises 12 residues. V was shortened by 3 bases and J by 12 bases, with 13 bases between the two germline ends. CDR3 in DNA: TGTGCCAGCAGCTCCGTCCGGGGAGCGCAGTTCTTC. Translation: CASSSVRGAQFF.

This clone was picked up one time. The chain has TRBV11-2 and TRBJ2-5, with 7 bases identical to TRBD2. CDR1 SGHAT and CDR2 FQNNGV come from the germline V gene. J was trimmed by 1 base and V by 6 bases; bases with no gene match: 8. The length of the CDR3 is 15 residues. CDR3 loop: CASRTKGLIQETQYF. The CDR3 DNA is TGTGCCAGCAGAACCAAGGGACTAATCCAAGAGACCCAGTACTTC.

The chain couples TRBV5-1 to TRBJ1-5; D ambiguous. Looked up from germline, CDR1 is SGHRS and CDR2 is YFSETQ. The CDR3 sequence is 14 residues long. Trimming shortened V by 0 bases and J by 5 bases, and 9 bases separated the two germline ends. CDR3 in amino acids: CASSLDSRDQPQHF. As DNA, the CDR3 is TGCGCCAGCAGCTTGGACAGTCGAGATCAGCCCCAGCATTTT.

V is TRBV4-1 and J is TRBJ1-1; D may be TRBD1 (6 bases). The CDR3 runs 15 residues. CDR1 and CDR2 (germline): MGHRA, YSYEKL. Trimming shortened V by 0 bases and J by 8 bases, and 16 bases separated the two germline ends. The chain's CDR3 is CASSQEVQGSVEAFF. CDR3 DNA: TGCGCCAGCAGCCAAGAGGTTCAGGGGAGCGTAGAAGCTTTCTTT.

The CDR3: CASTETQGAEAFF. Written as DNA, the CDR3 is TGTGCCAGCACCGAGACACAGGGGGCTGAAGCTTTCTTT. J is TRBJ1-1 and V is TRBV12-3 or TRBV12-4, with 8 bases identical to TRBD1. The CDR3 contains 13 residues. V shed 7 bases and J 6 bases; nucleotides not matched to a gene: 7.

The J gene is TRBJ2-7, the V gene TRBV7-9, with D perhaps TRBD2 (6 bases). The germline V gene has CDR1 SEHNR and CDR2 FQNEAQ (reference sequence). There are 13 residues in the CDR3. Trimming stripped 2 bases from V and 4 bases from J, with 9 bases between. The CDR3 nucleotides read TGTGCCAGCAGCTTACCCGGGAGATACGAGCAGTACTTC. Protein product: CASSLPGRYEQYF.

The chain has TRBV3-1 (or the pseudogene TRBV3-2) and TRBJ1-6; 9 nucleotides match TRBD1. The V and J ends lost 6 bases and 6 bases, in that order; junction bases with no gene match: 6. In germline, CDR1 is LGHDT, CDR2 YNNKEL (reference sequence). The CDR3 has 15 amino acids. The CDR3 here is CASRARDRVNSPLHF. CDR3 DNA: TGTGCCAGCAGGGCCCGGGACAGGGTTAATTCACCCCTCCACTTT.

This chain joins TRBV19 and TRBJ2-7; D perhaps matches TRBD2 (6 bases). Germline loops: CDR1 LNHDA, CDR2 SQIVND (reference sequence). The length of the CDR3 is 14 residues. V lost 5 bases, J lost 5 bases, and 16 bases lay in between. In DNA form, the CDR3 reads TGTGCCAGTAGTGCCAACCTTGGAGGGAACGAGCAGTACTTC. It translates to CASSANLGGNEQYF.

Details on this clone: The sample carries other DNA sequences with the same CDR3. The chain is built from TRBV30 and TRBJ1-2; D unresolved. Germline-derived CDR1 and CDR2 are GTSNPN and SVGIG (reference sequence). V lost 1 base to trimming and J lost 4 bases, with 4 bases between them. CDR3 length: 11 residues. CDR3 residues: CAWSDSYGYTF. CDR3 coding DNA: TGTGCCTGGAGTGACAGCTATGGCTACACCTTC. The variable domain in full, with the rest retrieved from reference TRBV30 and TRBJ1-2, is SQTIHQWPATLVQPVGSPLSLECTVEGTSNPNLYWYRQAAGRGLQLLFYSVGIGQISSEVPQNLSASRPQDRQFILSSKKLLLSDSGFYLCAWSDSYGYTFGSGTRLTVV.

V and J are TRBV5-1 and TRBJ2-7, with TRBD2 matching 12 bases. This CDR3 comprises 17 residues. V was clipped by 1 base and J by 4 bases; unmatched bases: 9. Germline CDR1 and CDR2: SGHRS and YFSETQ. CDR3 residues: CASSLPERLAGEYEQYF. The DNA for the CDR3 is TGCGCCAGCAGCTTGCCCGAGAGACTAGCGGGAGAGTACGAGCAGTACTTC.

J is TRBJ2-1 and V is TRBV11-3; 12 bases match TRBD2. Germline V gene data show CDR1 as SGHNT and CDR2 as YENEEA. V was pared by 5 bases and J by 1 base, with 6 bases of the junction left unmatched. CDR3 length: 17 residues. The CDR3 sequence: CASSITSGRRSYNEQFF. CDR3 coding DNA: TGTGCCAGCAGCATCACTAGCGGGAGGAGGTCCTACAATGAGCAGTTCTTC.

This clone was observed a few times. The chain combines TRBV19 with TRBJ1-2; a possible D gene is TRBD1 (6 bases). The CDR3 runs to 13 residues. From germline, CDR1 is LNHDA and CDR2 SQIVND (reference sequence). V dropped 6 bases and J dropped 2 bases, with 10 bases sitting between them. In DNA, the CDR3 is TGTGCCAGTAGGCCGGACAGAAACTATGGCTACACCTTC. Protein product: CASRPDRNYGYTF.

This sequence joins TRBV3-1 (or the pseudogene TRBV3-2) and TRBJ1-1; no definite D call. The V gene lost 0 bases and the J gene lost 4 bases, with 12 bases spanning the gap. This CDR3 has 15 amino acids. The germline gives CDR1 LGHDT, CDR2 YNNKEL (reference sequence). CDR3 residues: CASSQDLVVSTEAFF. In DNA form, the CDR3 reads TGTGCCAGCAGCCAAGATCTTGTGGTGAGCACTGAAGCTTTCTTT.

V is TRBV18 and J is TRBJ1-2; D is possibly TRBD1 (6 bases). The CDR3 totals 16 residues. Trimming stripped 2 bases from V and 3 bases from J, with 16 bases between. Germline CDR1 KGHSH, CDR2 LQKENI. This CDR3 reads CASSPTGSQGHYGYTF. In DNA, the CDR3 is TGTGCCAGCTCACCAACCGGATCACAGGGACACTATGGCTACACCTTC.

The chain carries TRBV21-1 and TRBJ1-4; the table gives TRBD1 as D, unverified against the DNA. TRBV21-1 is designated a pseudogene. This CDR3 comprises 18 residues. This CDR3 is CASSKAPTGGWANEKLFF. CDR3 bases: TGTGCCAGCAGCAAAGCTCCCACAGGGGGTTGGGCTAATGAAAAACTGTTTTTT.

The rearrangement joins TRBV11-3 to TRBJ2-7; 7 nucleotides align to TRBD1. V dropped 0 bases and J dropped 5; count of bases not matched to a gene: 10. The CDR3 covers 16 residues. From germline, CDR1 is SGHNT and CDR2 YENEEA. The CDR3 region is CASSLDYRGPSDEQYF. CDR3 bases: TGTGCCAGCAGCTTAGATTATAGGGGGCCGTCGGACGAGCAGTACTTC.

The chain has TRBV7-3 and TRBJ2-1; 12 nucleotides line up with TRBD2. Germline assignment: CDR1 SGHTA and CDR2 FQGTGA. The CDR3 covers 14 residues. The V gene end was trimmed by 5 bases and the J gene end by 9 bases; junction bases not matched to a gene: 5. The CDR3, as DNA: TGTGCCAGCAGCGCGGGGACTAGCGGGCCTGAGCAGTTCTTC. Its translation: CASSAGTSGPEQFF.

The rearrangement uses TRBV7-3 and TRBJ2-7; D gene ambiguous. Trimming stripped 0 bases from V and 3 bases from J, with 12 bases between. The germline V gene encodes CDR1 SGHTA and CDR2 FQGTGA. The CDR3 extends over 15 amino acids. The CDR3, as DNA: TGTGCCAGCAGCTTAACGTACAGTCAGAACTACGAGCAGTACTTC. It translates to CASSLTYSQNYEQYF.

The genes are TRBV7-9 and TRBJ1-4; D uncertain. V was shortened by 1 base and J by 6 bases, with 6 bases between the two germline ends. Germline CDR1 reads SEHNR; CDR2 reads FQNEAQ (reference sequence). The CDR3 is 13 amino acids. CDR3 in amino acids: CASSLGGDEKLFF. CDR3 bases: TGTGCCAGCAGCTTAGGGGGAGATGAAAAACTGTTTTTT.

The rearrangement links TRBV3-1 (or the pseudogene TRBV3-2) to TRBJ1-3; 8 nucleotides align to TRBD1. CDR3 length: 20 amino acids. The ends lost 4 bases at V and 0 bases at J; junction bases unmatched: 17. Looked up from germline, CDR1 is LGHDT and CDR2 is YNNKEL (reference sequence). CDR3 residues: CASSLSLGQASPFSGNTIYF. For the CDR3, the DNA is TGTGCCAGCAGCCTTTCTTTGGGACAGGCCTCACCTTTCTCTGGAAACACCATATATTTT.

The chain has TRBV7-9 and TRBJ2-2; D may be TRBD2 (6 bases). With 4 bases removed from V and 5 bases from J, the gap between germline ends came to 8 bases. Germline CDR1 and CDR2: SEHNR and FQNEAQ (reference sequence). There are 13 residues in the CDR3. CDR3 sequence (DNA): TGTGCCAGCAGCTCCCGGGAGACCGGGGAGCTGTTTTTT. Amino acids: CASSSRETGELFF.

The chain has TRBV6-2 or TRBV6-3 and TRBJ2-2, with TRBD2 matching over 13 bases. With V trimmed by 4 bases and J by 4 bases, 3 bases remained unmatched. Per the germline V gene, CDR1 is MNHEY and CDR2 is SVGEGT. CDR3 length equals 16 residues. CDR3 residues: CASSFTSGGVTGELFF. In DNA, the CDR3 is TGTGCCAGCAGTTTCACTAGCGGGGGGGTCACCGGGGAGCTGTTTTTT.